The clone carrying this T cell receptor (beta chain) was seen only a few times. The antigen remains unidentified. This sample was included in a study of blood T cells in healthy people across ages. Study-level points and caveats: Unknown donor CMV status possibly confounded expanded clonotype changes.

The authors ran a second PCR of about 7 to 11 cycles using a sample-barcoded 5' primer and a J-beta primer mix. Using its own MiXCR run on the 5' RACE reads, TCRdb lists one record per CDR3 protein. Altogether fewer than 1,200,000 distinct CDR3 sequences are present, 25% being singletons, with the ten largest covering approximately 0.7%. The CDR3 length is 13 residues. V shed 6 bases and J shed 8 bases, with 16 bases lying between them. Another study also made use of these data, one on T cells of mothers and their children. As that report states: Each mother yielded more than 9 million TCR beta CDR3 reads. Each child yielded about 3 million reads. Related mother-child pairs showed slightly higher but non-significant overlap than unrelated pairs.

The sequence was obtained from a girl aged 2 to 10 in good health. This chain uses TRBV12-3 or TRBV12-4 with TRBJ1-2, with a tentative D call TRBD1 (5 bases). Sequences were obtained from blood. CDR3 coding DNA: TGTGCCAGCAGCGGATTGGGGCTGGGCGGCTACACCTTC. It specifies CASSGLGLGGYTF.